Below are 9 T cell receptor beta chains sequenced from a single sample in a study of T cell responses to AZD1222 COVID-19 vaccine. Generated by immunoSEQ multiplex PCR, the TCRdb table keeps only in-frame clones and is missing some. The table has 130,000 to 150,000 clones, approximately 90% seen once. Sequencing was performed on peripheral blood, taken on day 0 of AZD1222 vaccination. These TCRs come from an adult in good health.

J is TRBJ2-1 and V is TRBV11-1; D gene ambiguous. CDR3 length equals 12 residues. The germline V gene has CDR1 SGHAT and CDR2 FQDESV (reference sequence). V was trimmed by 8 bases and J by 2 bases, leaving 7 bases between them. CDR3 in amino acids: CASARPYNEQFF. The CDR3 coding sequence is TGTGCCAGCGCCAGACCCTACAATGAGCAGTTCTTC.

This clone was found once. The rearrangement uses TRBV28 and TRBJ1-2; D uncertain. There are 12 residues in the CDR3. Germline V gene lookup returns CDR1 MDHEN and CDR2 SYDVKM. V lost 3 bases, J lost 6 bases, and 8 bases lay in between. The CDR3 sequence: CASSLRFDGYTF. The DNA for the CDR3 is TGTGCCAGCAGTTTGCGGTTTGATGGCTACACCTTC.

The chain is built from TRBV28 and TRBJ2-4; D gene uncertain. With 2 bases removed from V and 1 base from J, the gap between germline ends came to 6 bases. CDR1 is MDHEN, CDR2 SYDVKM, per germline. The CDR3 is 14 residues long. The CDR3 DNA reads as TGTGCCAGCAGTTTAATCCCGGCCAAAAACATTCAGTACTTC. Protein: CASSLIPAKNIQYF.

The count of this clone is one. The chain uses TRBV7-2 and TRBJ1-5; a weak D match, TRBD1 (6 bases). In germline, CDR1 is SGHTA, CDR2 FQGNSA. The CDR3 contains 15 residues. With 5 bases removed from V and 5 bases from J, the gap between germline ends came to 16 bases. The CDR3 nucleotides are TGTGCCAGCAGCAATAGGGGGGGGGCATATCAGCCCCAGCATTTT. The encoded protein is CASSNRGGAYQPQHF.

CDR3 bases: TGTGCCAGCAGCGTAGGGGGGCGGAATCAGCCCCAGCATTTT. Translated, it gives CASSVGGRNQPQHF. This rearrangement joins TRBV9 to TRBJ1-5; D is perhaps TRBD1 (6 bases). The CDR3 loop spans 14 amino acids. Germline V CDR1 and CDR2: SGDLS, YYNGEE. V lost 0 bases to trimming and J lost 4 bases, with 8 bases between them.

The J gene is TRBJ2-7, the V gene TRBV21-1; the listed D gene, TRBD2, was not tested against the DNA. TRBV21-1 is a pseudogene. This CDR3 has 14 amino acids. The CDR3 DNA is TGTGCCAGCAGCAAACAACTAAATACCTACGAGCAGTACTTC. This encodes CASSKQLNTYEQYF.

This CDR3 is CASSQDEGLAAGDTQYF. DNA of the CDR3: TGTGCCAGCAGCCAAGACGAGGGACTAGCGGCGGGAGATACGCAGTATTTT. The V call is TRBV4-2, the J call TRBJ2-3; 11 bases agree with TRBD2. CDR1 is LGHNA, CDR2 YNFKEQ, per germline. The V and J ends lost 0 bases and 5 bases, in that order; junction bases with no gene match: 7. This CDR3 region has 17 residues.

CDR3 sequence reads: CASSLAWRDEQYF. CDR3 DNA: TGTGCCAGCAGTCTCGCTTGGAGGGACGAGCAGTACTTC. The chain joins TRBV27 to TRBJ2-7; a possible D gene is TRBD2 (6 bases). CDR1 is MNHEY, CDR2 SMNVEV, per germline (reference sequence). Trimming shortened V by 5 bases and J by 5 bases, and 13 bases separated the two germline ends. This CDR3 has 13 amino acids.

The chain couples TRBV24-1 to TRBJ2-5, with 8 bases identical to TRBD2. V gave up 6 bases and J gave up 5 bases; unmatched junction bases: 10. Per the germline V gene, CDR1 is KGHDR and CDR2 is SFDVKD. The CDR3 has 15 residues. This CDR3 reads CATSRDGRAEETQYF. The CDR3 nucleotides read TGTGCCACCAGTCGTGACGGGAGGGCCGAGGAGACCCAGTACTTC.